This is a list of T cell receptor beta chains from one sample in a study of blood T cell repertoires in COVID-19. The protocol was immunoSEQ multiplex PCR, while the TCRdb copy is restricted to in-frame clones and leaves out a portion. The sample lists more than 200,000 clones; approximately 80% were seen once. Sequencing input: peripheral blood. These receptors were taken from a man aged 40-55 years with acute or convalescent COVID-19. The CDR3 runs from the conserved cysteine through the conserved F or W. The order of the fields is CDR3 protein, clone size, J gene, V gene. Size is stated for part of the rows, as once, few or many counts, or as a class when the clone is expanded.

CASSILAGGPSTDTQYF	few	TRBJ2-3	TRBV7-9
CASSYGDRGNTEAFF	NA	TRBJ1-1	TRBV6-5
CASSSFSGSSNEQFF	NA	TRBJ2-1	TRBV19
CAWSAVSGGEQFF	NA	TRBJ2-1	TRBV30
CSASGSREQYF	NA	TRBJ2-7	TRBV20-1
CSVGSGGDTEAFF	NA	TRBJ1-1	TRBV29-1
CASSLVQTGDGYTF	NA	TRBJ1-2	TRBV5-1
CASSLGLAGISYEQYF	few	TRBJ2-7	TRBV13
CASSVLTGGEQFF	once	TRBJ2-1	TRBV7-7
CATSVGGSNEKLFF	NA	TRBJ1-4	TRBV19
CAISEDISTDTQYF	NA	TRBJ2-3	TRBV10-3
CASSPGTDTQYF	NA	TRBJ2-3	TRBV4-2
CSARQTNTGELFF	NA	TRBJ2-2	TRBV29-1
CASRYKETQYF	NA	TRBJ2-5	TRBV5-1
CASSVSGTGNTGELFF	once	TRBJ2-2	TRBV5-1
CASSTGTGGTTEAFF	few	TRBJ1-1	TRBV5-1
CASSIDRGGYTF	few	TRBJ1-2	TRBV5-5
CASAVSGANVLTF	NA	TRBJ2-6	TRBV9
CASSFDRGLTDTQYF	NA	TRBJ2-3	TRBV5-6
CAIALLAGAGDTQYF	NA	TRBJ2-3	TRBV10-3
CASSLFPGTGAQETQYF	few	TRBJ2-5	TRBV27
CASSLETSGYSEQYF	NA	TRBJ2-7	TRBV7-9
CASSYGQNTEAFF	NA	TRBJ1-1	TRBV6-2/TRBV6-3
CAISEFTSSEQYF	NA	TRBJ2-7	TRBV10-3
CSVGPAGGVDTQYF	NA	TRBJ2-3	TRBV29-1
CASSVKLADTDTQYF	NA	TRBJ2-3	TRBV10-2
CASSIEPSGATGELFF	NA	TRBJ2-2	TRBV19
CASSSRAGASYNEQFF	NA	TRBJ2-1	TRBV11-2
CASSLDSNQETQYF	NA	TRBJ2-5	TRBV7-2
CAWSVFHRNSGRQGQPQHF	NA	TRBJ1-5	TRBV30
CASSIGGLEQYF	NA	TRBJ2-7	TRBV19
CASSARTGGVISYEQYF	once	TRBJ2-7	TRBV7-2
CAWTAGGGYTF	NA	TRBJ1-2	TRBV30
CASSVTMREDGYTF	NA	TRBJ1-2	TRBV9
CASSIGNENTIYF	few	TRBJ1-3	TRBV19
CASSRAGASLSPYEQYF	NA	TRBJ2-7	TRBV28
CASSSLGTSYGYTF	NA	TRBJ1-2	TRBV6-2/TRBV6-3
CASTPTGINSPLHF	few	TRBJ1-6	TRBV2
CASSYESGGGSEAFF	NA	TRBJ1-1	TRBV6-2/TRBV6-3
CSALLIRGPSTDTQYF	NA	TRBJ2-3	TRBV29-1
CASSLGAGGSYEQYF	NA	TRBJ2-7	TRBV7-2
CASAKGGYGYTF	NA	TRBJ1-2	TRBV3-1/TRBV3-2
CASSFGAQETQYF	NA	TRBJ2-5	TRBV5-5
CASSLRDRVNQPQHF	NA	TRBJ1-5	TRBV6-6
CASSYYNSYTEAFF	NA	TRBJ1-1	TRBV6-2/TRBV6-3
CASSYGTSGITDTQYF	NA	TRBJ2-3	TRBV3-1/TRBV3-2